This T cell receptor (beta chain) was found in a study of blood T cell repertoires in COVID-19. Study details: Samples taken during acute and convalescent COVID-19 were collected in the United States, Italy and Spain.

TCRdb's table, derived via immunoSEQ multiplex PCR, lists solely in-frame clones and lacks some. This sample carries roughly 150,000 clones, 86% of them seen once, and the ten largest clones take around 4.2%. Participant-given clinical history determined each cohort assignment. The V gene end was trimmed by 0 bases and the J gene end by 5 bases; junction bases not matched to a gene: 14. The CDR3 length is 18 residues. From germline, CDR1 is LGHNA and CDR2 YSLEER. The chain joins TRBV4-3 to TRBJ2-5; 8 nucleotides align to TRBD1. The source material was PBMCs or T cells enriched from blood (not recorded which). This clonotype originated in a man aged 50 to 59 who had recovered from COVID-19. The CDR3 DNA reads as TGCGCCAGCAGCCAAGAGGGTAGGCAGGGGGCGGATGGGGAGACCCAGTACTTC. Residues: CASSQEGRQGADGETQYF.